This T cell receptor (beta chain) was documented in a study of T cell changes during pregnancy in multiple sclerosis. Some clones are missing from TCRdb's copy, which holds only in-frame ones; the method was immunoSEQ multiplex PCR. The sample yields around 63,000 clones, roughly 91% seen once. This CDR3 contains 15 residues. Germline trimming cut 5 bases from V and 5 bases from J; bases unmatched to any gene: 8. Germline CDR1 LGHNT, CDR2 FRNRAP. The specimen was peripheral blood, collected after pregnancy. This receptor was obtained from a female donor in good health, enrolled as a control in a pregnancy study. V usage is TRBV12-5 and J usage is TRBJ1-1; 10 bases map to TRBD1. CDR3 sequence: CASGLRTGGRTEAFF. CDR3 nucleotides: TGTGCTAGTGGTCTTAGGACAGGGGGTCGGACTGAAGCTTTCTTT.